The TCR beta chain under discussion was sequenced for a study of blood T cell repertoires in COVID-19. With 6 bases clipped from V and 4 bases from J, the junction kept 11 bases outside the gene matches. CDR1 and CDR2 (germline): MNHNY, SVGAGI (reference sequence). This CDR3 region has 15 residues. Some clones are missing from TCRdb's copy, which holds only in-frame ones; the method was immunoSEQ multiplex PCR. The repertoire holds 200,000 to 300,000 clones, with nearly 95% as singletons. The specimen sequenced was peripheral blood. The chain has TRBV6-6 and TRBJ1-1, with 7 nucleotides matching TRBD1. This clonotype was obtained from a man under 40 with COVID-19, enrolled during active disease. The CDR3 region has the DNA TGTGCCAGCAGAGCGACAGGGAAGGCGGGCACTGAAGCTTTCTTT. This encodes CASRATGKAGTEAFF.